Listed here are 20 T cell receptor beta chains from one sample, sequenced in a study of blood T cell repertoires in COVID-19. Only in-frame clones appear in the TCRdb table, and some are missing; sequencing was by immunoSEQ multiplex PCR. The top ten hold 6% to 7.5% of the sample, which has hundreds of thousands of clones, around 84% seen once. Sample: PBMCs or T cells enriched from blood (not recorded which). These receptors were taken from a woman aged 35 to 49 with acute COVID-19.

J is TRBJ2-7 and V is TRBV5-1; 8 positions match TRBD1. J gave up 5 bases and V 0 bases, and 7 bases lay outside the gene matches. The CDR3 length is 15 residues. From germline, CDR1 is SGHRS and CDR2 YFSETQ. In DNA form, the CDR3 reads TGCGCCAGCAGCTTGGGGACAGGGATGAGCAACGAGCAGTACTTC. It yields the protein CASSLGTGMSNEQYF.

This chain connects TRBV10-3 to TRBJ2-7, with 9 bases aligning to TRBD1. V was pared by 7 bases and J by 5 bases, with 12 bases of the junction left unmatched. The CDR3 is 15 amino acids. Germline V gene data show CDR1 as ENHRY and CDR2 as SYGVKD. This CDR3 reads CAIKERRDREDEQYF. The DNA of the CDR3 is TGTGCCATCAAGGAGCGTAGGGACAGGGAGGACGAGCAGTACTTC.

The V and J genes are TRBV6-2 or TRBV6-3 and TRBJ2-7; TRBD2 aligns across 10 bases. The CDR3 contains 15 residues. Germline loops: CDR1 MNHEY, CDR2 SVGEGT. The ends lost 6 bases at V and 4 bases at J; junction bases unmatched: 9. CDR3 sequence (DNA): TGTGCCAGCAGCCTACCTAGCGGGAGTAAGTACGAGCAGTACTTC. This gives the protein CASSLPSGSKYEQYF.

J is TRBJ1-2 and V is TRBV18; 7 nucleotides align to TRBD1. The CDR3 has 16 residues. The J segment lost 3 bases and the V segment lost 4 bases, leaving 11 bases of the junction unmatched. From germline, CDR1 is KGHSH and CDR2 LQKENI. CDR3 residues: CASSRNPGTAYYGYTF. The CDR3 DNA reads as TGTGCCAGCTCACGAAACCCCGGGACAGCCTACTATGGCTACACCTTC.

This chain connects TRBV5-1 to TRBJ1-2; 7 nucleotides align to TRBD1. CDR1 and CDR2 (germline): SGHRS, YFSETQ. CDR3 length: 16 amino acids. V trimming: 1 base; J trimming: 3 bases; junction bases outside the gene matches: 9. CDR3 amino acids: CASSLSGGSVDYGYTF. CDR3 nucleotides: TGCGCCAGCAGCTTGTCAGGGGGTTCCGTAGACTATGGCTACACCTTC. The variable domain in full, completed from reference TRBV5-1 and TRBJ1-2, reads KAGVTQTPRYLIKTRGQQVTLSCSPISGHRSVSWYQQTPGQGLQFLFEYFSETQRNKGNFPGRFSGRQFSNSRSEMNVSTLELGDSALYLCASSLSGGSVDYGYTFGSGTRLTVV.

DNA of the CDR3: TGCAGTGCAGCGGACAGCCACGAGCAGTACTTC. Translation gives CSAADSHEQYF. The chain employs TRBV20-1 and TRBJ2-7, with D possibly matching TRBD1 (6 bases). CDR1 and CDR2 (germline): DFQATT, SNEGSKA (reference sequence). This CDR3 comprises 11 residues. V was pared by 6 bases and J by 5 bases, with 11 bases between.

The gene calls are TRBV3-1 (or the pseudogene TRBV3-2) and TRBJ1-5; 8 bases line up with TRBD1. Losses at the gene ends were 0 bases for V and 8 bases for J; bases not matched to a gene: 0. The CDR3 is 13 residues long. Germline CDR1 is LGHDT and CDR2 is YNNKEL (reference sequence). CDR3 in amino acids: CASSQEDREPQHF. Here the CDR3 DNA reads TGTGCCAGCAGCCAAGAGGACAGGGAGCCCCAGCATTTT.

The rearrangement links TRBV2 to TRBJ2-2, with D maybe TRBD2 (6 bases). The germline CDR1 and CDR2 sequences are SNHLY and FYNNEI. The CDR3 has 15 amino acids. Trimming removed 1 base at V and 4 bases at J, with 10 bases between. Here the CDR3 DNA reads TGTGCCAGCAGTGAAGGGCGGCGGGGCACCGGGGAGCTGTTTTTT. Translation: CASSEGRRGTGELFF.

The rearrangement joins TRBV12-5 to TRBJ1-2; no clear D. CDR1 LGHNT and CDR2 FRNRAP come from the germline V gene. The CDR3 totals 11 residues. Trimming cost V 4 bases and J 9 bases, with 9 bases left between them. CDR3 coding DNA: TGTGCTAGTGGTTCCGGGAGACGCTACACCTTC. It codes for CASGSGRRYTF.

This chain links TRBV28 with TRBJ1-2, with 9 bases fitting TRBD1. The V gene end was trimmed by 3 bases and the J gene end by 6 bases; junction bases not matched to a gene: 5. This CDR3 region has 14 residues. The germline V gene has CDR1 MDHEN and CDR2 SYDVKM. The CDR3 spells CASSFSGQGNGYTF. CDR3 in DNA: TGTGCCAGCAGTTTCTCGGGACAGGGAAATGGCTACACCTTC.

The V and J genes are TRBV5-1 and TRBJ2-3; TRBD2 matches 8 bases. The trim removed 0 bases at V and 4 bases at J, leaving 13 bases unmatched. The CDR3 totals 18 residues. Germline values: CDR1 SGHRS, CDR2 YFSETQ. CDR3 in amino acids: CASSLVGLSSGRSDTQYF. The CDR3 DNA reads TGCGCCAGCAGCTTGGTCGGGTTGTCTAGCGGGCGCTCAGATACGCAGTATTTT.

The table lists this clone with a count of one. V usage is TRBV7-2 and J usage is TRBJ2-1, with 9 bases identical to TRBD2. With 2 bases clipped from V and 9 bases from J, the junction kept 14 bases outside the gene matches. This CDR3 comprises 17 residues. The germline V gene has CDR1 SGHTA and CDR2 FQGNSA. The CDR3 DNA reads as TGTGCCAGCAGCTTATCTTTCGCGGGGGGGCGTAAGATTGAGCAGTTCTTC. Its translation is CASSLSFAGGRKIEQFF.

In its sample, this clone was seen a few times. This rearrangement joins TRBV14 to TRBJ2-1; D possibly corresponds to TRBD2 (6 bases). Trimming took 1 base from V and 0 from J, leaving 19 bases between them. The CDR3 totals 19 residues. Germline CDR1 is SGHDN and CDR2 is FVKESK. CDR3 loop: CASSQARGRDQYSYNEQFF. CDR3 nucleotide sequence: TGTGCCAGCAGCCAAGCTAGAGGGCGGGATCAATACTCCTACAATGAGCAGTTCTTC.

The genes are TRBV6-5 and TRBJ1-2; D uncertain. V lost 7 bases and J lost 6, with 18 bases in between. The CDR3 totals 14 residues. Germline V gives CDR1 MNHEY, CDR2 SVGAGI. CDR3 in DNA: TGTGCCAGCATCATCCGCGGGGATCCCAATGGCTACACCTTC. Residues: CASIIRGDPNGYTF.

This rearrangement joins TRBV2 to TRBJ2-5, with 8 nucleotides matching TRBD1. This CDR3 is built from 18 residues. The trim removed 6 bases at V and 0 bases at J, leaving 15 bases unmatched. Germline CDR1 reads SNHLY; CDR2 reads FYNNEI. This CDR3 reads CASSRDRPDAWYQETQYF. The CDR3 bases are TGTGCCAGCAGCAGGGACAGGCCTGATGCTTGGTACCAAGAGACCCAGTACTTC.

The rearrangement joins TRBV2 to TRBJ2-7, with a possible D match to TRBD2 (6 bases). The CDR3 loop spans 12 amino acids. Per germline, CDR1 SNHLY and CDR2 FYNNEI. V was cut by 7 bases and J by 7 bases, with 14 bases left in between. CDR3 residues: CASNRGGEEQYF. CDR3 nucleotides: TGTGCCAGCAATAGGGGCGGGGAGGAGCAGTACTTC.

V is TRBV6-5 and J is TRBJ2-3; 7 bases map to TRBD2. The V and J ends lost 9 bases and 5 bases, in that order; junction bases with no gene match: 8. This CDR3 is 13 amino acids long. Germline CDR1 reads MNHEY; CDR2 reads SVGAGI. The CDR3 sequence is CASKRDPGDTQYF. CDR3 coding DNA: TGTGCCAGTAAGCGGGACCCGGGAGATACGCAGTATTTT.

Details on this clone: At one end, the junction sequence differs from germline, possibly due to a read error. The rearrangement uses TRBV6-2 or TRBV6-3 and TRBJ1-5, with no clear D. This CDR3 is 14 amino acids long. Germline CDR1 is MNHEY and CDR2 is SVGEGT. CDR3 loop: CATSRSNRGQPQHF. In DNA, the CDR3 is TGTGCCACCAGTCGATCGAACCGCGGGCAGCCCCAGCATTTT.

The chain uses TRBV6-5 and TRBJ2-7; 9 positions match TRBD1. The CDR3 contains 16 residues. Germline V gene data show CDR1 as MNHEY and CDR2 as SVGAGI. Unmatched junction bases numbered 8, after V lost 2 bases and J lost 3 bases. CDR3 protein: CASSYQAPGQGYEQYF. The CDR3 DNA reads TGTGCCAGCAGTTACCAGGCGCCGGGACAGGGCTACGAGCAGTACTTC.

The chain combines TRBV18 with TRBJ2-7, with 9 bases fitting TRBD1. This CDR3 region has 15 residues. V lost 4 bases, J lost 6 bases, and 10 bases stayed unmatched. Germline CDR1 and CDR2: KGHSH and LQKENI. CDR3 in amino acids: CASSRDGTGSAEQYF. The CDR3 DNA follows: TGTGCCAGCTCACGGGATGGGACAGGGTCCGCCGAGCAGTACTTC.